This TCR beta chain was retrieved from a study of blood T cell repertoires in COVID-19. This clone showed up just once. In the authors' workflow: Cell counts per sample came from amplifying reference gene primers. Profiled with immunoSEQ multiplex PCR; TCRdb holds only in-frame clones, not every one. V and J calls and clone size are copied from that table; D and trimming were computed from the DNA. The data show 150,000 to 200,000 clones, approximately 86% seen once. Trimming pared 4 bases from V and 5 bases from J, leaving 10 bases between. Germline V gene lookup returns CDR1 SGDLS and CDR2 YYNGEE. The CDR3 is 13 residues long.

The chain is built from TRBV9 and TRBJ1-3; the D is unclear. This TCR came from a man between 65 and 79 years old with acute or convalescent COVID-19. The sample taken for sequencing was peripheral blood. Here the CDR3 DNA reads TGTGCCAGCAGCCCCCTACCCCGAAACACCATATATTTT. Protein sequence: CASSPLPRNTIYF.